The rows below give T cell receptor beta chains drawn from one sample of a study of CD8+CD57+ T cells in acquired aplastic anemia. Via MiXCR, TCRdb re-called the reads, giving one row per CDR3 protein. The sample has nearly 60,000 distinct CDR3 sequences; 57% are singletons. Input material: sorted CD4+, CD8+, or CD8+CD57+ T cells (not recorded which) from PBMCs. These receptor sequences come from a human donor with aplastic anemia. The CDR3 runs from the conserved cysteine through the conserved F or W. D genes are given only for firm matches. Some rows mark clone size as missing; the rest say once, few, many or name a class of expanded clone.

CDR3nt,CDR3aa,v_gene,d_gene,j_gene,abundance
TGTGCCAGCATCGGACAGGGGATGGGGGCTGAAGCTTTCTTT,CASIGQGMGAEAFF,TRBV2,TRBD1,TRBJ1-1,NA
TGTGCCAGCAGATCTGCGACAGGTAACACTGAAGCTTTCTTT,CASRSATGNTEAFF,TRBV6-1,NA,TRBJ1-1,NA
TGTGCCAGCAGTGAATATTGGACAGGGGAGGAGACCCAGTACTTC,CASSEYWTGEETQYF,TRBV6-1,TRBD1,TRBJ2-5,many
TGTGCCAGCAGTGAAAGGGACGGGGGGGCGGATACGCAGTATTTT,CASSERDGGADTQYF,TRBV25-1,TRBD2,TRBJ2-3,few
TGTGCCAGCAGTTCGGGAGACAGGCCTATCTCGAGCACCGGGGAGCTGTTTTTT,CASSSGDRPISSTGELFF,TRBV12-3/TRBV12-4,NA,TRBJ2-2,many
TGTGCCAGCAGCCAGGGTATTGATATAGATACGCAGTATTTT,CASSQGIDIDTQYF,TRBV2,NA,TRBJ2-3,many
TGTGCCATCAGTGAGTCGAGCGGTTCACCCCTCCACTTT,CAISESSGSPLHF,TRBV10-3,NA,TRBJ1-6,few
TGTGCCACCGACTCATTTAGGGGGAACACTGAAGCTTTCTTT,CATDSFRGNTEAFF,TRBV6-1,NA,TRBJ1-1,NA
TGCGCCAGTGATGGGGGGAAGAACACCGGGGAGCTGTTTTTT,CASDGGKNTGELFF,TRBV10-2,NA,TRBJ2-2,NA
TGTGCCAGCAGCTTGCAAAGGACAGGGGGCATCAGTGGCTACAATGAGCAGTTCTTC,CASSLQRTGGISGYNEQFF,TRBV5-4,TRBD1,TRBJ2-1,NA
TGTGCCAGCAGCTTGGAAAGGGTAGCTTTCTTT,CASSLERVAFF,TRBV7-2,NA,TRBJ1-1,NA
TGTGCCATTCAGACGGCACCTATAGGACCCCTCCACTTT,CAIQTAPIGPLHF,TRBV7-9,NA,TRBJ1-6,NA
TGTGCCAGCTCAAGACAGGGCGACTATGGCTACACCTTC,CASSRQGDYGYTF,TRBV27,TRBD1,TRBJ1-2,NA
TGTGCCATCAGCCAGGGGAGCACCTATAATTCACCCCTCCACTTT,CAISQGSTYNSPLHF,TRBV10-3,NA,TRBJ1-6,once